This TCR beta chain was identified during a study of Graves' ophthalmopathy and Graves' hyperthyroidism. Study results and limitations: The majority of expanded thyroid clonotypes above 0.001 frequency also occurred in blood.

With respect to this clonotype: Its specificity is unknown.

Patients were left out if they had other autoimmune diseases, uncontrolled infections, pregnancy or lactation. Germline CDR1 reads LNHNV; CDR2 reads YYDKDF (reference sequence). V lost 3 bases to trimming and J lost 5 bases, with 10 bases between them. The length of the CDR3 is 13 residues. The authors amplified TCR beta CDR3 regions, and they did so from RNA transcripts for repertoire sequencing. Scientists carried out first-round RT-PCR using HTBI primers and then a second-round multiplex PCR. TCRdb recomputed calls from the multiplex PCR reads with MiXCR, one row per CDR3 protein. Among about 640,000 distinct CDR3 sequences, over 40% were seen once, and the ten largest hold over 2.5%.

The gene calls are TRBV15 and TRBJ2-5, with no clear D. The sample was peripheral blood. This TCR derives from an adult man with Graves' ophthalmopathy. In DNA, the CDR3 is TGTGCCACCAGCAGGATAGACGGTGAGACCCAGTACTTC. This gives the protein CATSRIDGETQYF.